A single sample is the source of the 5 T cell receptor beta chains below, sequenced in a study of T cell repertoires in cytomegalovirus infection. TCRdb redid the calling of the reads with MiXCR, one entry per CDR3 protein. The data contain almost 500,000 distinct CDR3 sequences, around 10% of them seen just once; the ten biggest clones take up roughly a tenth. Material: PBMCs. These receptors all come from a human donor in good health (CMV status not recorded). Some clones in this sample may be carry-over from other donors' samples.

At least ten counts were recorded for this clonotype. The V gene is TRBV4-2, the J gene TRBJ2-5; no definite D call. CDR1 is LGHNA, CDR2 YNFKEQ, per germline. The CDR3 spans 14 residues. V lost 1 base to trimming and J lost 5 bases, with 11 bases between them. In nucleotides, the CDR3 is TGTGCCAGCAGCCAAGGGGTTGAGGTGGAGACCCAGTACTTC. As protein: CASSQGVEVETQYF.

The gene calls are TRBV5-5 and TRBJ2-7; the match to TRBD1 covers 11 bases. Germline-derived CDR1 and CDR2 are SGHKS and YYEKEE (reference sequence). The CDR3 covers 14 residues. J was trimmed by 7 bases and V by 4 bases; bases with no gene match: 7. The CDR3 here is CASSIGTGGLEQYF. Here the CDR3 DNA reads TGTGCCAGCAGCATTGGGACAGGGGGTTTGGAGCAGTACTTC.

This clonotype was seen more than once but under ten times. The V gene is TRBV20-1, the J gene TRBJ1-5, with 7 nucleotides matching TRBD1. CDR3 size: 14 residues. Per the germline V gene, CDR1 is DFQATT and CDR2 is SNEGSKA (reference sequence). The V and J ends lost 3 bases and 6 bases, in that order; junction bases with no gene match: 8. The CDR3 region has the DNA TGCAGTGCTAGGGTGACAGGGAAGATTCAGCCCCAGCATTTT. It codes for CSARVTGKIQPQHF.

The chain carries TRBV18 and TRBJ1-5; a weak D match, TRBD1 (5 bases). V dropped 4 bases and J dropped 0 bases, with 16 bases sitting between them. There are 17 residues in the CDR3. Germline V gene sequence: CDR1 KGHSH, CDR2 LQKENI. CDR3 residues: CASSQQDPINSNQPQHF. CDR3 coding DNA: TGTGCCAGCTCACAACAGGACCCGATAAATAGCAATCAGCCCCAGCATTTT. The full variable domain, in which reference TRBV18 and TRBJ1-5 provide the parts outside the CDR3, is NAGVMQNPRHLVRRRGQEARLRCSPMKGHSHVYWYRQLPEEGLKFMVYLQKENIIDESGMPKERFSAEFPKEGPSILRIQQVVRGDSAAYFCASSQQDPINSNQPQHFGDGTRLSIL.

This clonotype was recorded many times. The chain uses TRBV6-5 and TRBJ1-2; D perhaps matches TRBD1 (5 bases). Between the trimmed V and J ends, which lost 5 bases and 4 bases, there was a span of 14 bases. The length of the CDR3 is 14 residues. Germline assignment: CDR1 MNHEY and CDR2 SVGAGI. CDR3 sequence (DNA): TGTGCCAGCAGTCAGGGATTGTCCGGCTATGGCTACACCTTC. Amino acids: CASSQGLSGYGYTF.